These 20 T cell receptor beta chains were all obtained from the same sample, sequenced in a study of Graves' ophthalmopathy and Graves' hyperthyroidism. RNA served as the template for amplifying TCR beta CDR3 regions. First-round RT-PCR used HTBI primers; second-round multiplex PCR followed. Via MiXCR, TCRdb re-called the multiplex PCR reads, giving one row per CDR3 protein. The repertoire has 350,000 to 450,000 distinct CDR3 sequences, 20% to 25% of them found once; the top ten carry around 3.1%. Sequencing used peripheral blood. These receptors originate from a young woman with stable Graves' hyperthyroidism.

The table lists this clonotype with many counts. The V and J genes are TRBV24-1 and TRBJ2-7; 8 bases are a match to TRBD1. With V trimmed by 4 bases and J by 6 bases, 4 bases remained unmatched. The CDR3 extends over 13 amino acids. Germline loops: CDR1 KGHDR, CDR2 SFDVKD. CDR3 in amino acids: CATSEGDRREQYF. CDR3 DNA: TGTGCCACCAGTGAAGGGGACAGGCGCGAGCAGTACTTC.

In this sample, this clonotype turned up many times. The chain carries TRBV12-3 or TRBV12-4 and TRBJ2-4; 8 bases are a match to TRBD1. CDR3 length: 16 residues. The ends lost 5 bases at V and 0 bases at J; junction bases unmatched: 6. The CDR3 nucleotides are TGTGCCAGCAGTGAGGACAGGGTTGAAGCCAAAAACATTCAGTACTTC. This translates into CASSEDRVEAKNIQYF.

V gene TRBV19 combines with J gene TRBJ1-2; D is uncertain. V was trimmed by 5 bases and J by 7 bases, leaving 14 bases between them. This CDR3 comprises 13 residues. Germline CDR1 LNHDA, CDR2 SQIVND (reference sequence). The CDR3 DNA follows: TGTGCCAGTAGTGCCCCATTCTCGGGTGGCTACACCTTC. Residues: CASSAPFSGGYTF.

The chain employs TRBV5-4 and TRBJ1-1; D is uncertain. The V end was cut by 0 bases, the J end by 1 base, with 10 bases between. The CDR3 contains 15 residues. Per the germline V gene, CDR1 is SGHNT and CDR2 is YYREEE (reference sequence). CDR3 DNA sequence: TGTGCCAGCAGCTTGGCAGGTCGGGCGAACACTGAAGCTTTCTTT. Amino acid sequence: CASSLAGRANTEAFF.

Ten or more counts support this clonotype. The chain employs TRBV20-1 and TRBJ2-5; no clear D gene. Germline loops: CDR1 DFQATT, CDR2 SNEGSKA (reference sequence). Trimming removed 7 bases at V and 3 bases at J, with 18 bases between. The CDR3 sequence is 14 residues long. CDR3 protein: CSVLFPGREETQYF. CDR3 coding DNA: TGCAGTGTCCTATTCCCTGGACGGGAAGAGACCCAGTACTTC.

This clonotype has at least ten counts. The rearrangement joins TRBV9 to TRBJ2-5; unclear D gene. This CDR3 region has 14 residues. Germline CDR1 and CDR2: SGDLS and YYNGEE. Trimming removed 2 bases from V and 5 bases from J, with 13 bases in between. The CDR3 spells CASSVDPTLETQYF. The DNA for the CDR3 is TGTGCCAGCAGCGTGGACCCTACGTTGGAGACCCAGTACTTC.

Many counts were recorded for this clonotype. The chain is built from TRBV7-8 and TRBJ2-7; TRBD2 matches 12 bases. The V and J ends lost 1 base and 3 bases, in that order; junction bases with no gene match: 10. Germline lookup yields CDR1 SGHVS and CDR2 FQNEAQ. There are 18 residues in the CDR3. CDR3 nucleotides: TGTGCCAGCAGCTTAGGACTAGCGGGAGAGACCCGGAACTACGAGCAGTACTTC. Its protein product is CASSLGLAGETRNYEQYF.

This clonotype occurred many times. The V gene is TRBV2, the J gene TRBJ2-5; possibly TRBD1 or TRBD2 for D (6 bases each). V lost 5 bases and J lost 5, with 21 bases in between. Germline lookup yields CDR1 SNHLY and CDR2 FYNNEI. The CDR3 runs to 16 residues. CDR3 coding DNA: TGTGCCAGCAGTTTGACTAACTGGAAAGGGGGGGAGACCCAGTACTTC. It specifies CASSLTNWKGGETQYF.

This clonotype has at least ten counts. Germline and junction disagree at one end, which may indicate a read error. The DNA for the CDR3 is TGTGCTAGCAGCTTAACCGGGACTAGTTCTGAGACCCAGTACTTC. This encodes CASSLTGTSSETQYF. This sequence joins TRBV7-7 and TRBJ2-5, with TRBD2 matching 8 bases. Germline V lookup: CDR1 SSHAT, CDR2 FNYEAQ (reference sequence). The CDR3 contains 15 residues.

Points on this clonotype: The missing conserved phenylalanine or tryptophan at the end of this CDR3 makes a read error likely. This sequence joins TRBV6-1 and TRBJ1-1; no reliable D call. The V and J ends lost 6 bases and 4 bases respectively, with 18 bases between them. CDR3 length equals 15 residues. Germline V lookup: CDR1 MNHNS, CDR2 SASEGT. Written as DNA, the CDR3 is TGTGCCAGCAGAGTTGCAGGCCCCCGGGGCACTGAAGCTTTCGTT. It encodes CASRVAGPRGTEAFV.

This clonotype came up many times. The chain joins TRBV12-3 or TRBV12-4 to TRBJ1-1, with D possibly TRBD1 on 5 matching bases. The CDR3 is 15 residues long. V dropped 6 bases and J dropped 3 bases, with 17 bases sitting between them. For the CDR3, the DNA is TGTGCCAGCAGCGAAAGAAGGGGCTTCGACACTGAAGCTTTCTTT. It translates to CASSERRGFDTEAFF.

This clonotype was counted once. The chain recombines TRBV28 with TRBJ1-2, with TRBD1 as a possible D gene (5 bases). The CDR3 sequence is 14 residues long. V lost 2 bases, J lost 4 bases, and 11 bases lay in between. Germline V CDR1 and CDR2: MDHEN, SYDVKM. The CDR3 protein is CASSLRQSLYGYTF. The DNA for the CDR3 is TGTGCCAGCAGTTTAAGACAGAGTCTCTATGGCTACACCTTC.

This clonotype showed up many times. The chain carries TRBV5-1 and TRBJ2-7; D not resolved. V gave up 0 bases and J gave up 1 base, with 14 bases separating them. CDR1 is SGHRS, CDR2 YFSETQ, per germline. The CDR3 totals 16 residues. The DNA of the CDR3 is TGCGCCAGCAGCTTGGGGCCGGGTCAGCCATCCTACGAGCAGTACTTC. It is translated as CASSLGPGQPSYEQYF.

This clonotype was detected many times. The CDR3 region is CASSSGLVTGELFF. The DNA of the CDR3 is TGTGCCAGCAGCTCCGGACTAGTCACCGGGGAGCTGTTTTTT. This sequence joins TRBV5-5 and TRBJ2-2, with 7 nucleotides matching TRBD2. Trimming removed 3 bases from V and 4 bases from J; junction bases left unmatched: 3. Germline V gives CDR1 SGHKS, CDR2 YYEKEE (reference sequence). The CDR3 contains 14 residues.

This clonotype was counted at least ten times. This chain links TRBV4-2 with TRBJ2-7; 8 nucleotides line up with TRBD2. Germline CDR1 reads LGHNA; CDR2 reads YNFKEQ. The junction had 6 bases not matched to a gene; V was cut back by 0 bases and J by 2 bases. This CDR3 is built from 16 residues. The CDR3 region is CASSQDSSGAPYEQYF. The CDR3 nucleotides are TGTGCCAGCAGCCAAGACAGTAGCGGGGCCCCCTACGAGCAGTACTTC.

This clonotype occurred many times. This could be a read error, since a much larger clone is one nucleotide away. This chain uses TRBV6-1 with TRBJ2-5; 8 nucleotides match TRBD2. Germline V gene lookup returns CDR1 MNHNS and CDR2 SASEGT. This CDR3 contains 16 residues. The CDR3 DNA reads TGTGCCAGCAGTGAAACTTTTAGCGGGATCCAAGTGACCCAGTACTTC. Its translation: CASSETFSGIQVTQYF.

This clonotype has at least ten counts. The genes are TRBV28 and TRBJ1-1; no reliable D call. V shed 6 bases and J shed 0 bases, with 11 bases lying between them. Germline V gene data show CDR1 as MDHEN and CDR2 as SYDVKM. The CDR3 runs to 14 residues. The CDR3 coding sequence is TGTGCCAGCAGGCCTCTACAGCTGAACACTGAAGCTTTCTTT. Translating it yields CASRPLQLNTEAFF.

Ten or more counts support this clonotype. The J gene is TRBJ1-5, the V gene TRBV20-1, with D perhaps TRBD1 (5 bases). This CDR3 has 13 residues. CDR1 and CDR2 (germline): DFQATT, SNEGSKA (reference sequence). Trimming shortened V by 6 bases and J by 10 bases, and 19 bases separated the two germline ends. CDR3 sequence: CSAVPGDPGPQHF. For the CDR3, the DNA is TGCAGTGCGGTTCCGGGGGATCCAGGACCCCAGCATTTT.

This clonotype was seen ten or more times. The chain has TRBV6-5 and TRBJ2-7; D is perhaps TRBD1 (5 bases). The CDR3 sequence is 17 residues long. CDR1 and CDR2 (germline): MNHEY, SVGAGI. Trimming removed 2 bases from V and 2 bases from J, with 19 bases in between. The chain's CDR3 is CASSYTPRRAETYEQYF. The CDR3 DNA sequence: TGTGCCAGCAGTTACACCCCCCGCAGGGCCGAAACCTACGAGCAGTACTTC.

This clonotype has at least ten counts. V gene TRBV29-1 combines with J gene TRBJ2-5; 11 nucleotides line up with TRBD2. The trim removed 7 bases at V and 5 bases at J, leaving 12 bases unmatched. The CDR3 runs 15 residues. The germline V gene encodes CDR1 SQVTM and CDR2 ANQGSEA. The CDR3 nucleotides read TGCAGCGCAGTGGGACTAGCGGCTGCTGGTGAGACCCAGTACTTC. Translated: CSAVGLAAAGETQYF.